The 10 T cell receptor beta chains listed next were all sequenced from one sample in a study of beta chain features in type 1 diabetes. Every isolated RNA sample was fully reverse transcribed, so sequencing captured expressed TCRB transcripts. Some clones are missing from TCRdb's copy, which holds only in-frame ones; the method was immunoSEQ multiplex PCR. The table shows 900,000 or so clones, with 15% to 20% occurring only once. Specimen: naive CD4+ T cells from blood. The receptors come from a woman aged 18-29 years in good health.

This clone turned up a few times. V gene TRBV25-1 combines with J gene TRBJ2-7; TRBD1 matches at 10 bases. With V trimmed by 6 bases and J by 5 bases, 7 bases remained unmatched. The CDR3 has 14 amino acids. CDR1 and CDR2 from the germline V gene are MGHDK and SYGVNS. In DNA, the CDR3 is TGTGCCAGCAGGAAGGGACAGGGGAGACACGAGCAGTACTTC. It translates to CASRKGQGRHEQYF.

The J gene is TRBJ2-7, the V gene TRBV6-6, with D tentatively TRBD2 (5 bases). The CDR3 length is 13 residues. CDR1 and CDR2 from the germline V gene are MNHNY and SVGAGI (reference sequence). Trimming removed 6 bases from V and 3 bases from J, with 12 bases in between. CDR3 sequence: CASRLERYYEQYF. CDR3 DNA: TGTGCCAGCAGACTAGAGCGCTACTACGAGCAGTACTTC.

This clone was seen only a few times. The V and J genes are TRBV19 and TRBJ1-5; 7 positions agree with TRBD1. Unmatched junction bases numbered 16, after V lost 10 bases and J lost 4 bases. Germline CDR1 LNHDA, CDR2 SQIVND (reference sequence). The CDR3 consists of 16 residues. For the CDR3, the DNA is TGTGCCACACAGGCCCCCTTAACAGGGGTAAATCAGCCCCAGCATTTT. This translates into CATQAPLTGVNQPQHF.

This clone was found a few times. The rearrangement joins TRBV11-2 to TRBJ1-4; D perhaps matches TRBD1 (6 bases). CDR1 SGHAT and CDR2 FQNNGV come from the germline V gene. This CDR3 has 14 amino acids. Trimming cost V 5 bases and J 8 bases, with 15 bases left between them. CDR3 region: CASSLVGGAEKLFF. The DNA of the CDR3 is TGTGCCAGCAGCCTCGTCGGGGGCGCGGAAAAACTGTTTTTT.

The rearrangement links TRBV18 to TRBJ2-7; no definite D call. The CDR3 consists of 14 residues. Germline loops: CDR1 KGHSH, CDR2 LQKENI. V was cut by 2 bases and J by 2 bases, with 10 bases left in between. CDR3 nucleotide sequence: TGTGCCAGCTCACCAAAGACTGGAACCTACGAGCAGTACTTC. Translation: CASSPKTGTYEQYF.

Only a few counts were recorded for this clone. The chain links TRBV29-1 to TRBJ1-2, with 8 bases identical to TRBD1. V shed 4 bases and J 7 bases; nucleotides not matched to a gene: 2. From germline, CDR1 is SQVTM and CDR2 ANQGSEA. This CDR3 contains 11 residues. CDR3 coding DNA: TGCAGCGTTGCCCAGGGGGCTGGCTACACCTTC. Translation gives CSVAQGAGYTF.

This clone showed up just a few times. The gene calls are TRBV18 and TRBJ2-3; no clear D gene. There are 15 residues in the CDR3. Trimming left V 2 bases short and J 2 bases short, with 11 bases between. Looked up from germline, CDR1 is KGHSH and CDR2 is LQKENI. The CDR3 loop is CASSPVGRITDTQYF. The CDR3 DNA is TGTGCCAGCTCACCAGTGGGCAGAATCACAGATACGCAGTATTTT.

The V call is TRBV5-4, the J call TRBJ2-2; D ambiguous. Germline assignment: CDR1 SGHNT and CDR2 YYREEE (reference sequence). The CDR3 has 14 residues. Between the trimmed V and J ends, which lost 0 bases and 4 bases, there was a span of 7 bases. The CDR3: CASSLVAATGELFF. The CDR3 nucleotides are TGTGCCAGCAGCTTGGTTGCTGCCACCGGGGAGCTGTTTTTT. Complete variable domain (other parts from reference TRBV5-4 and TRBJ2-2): ETGVTQSPTHLIKTRGQQVTLRCSSQSGHNTVSWYQQALGQGPQFIFQYYREEENGRGNFPPRFSGLQFPNYSSELNVNALELDDSALYLCASSLVAATGELFFGEGSRLTVL.

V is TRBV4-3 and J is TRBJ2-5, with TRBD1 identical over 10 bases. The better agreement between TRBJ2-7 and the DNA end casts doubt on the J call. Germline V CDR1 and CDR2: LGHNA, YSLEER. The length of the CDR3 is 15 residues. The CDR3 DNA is TGCGCCAGCAGCCGTATTGGACAGGGGGAATACGAGCAGTACTTC. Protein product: CASSRIGQGEYEQYF.

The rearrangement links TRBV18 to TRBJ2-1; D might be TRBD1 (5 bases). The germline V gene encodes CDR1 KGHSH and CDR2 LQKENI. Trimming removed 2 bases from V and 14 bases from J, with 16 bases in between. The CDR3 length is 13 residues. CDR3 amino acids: CASSPSQGSRKFF. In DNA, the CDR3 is TGTGCCAGCTCACCATCCCAGGGTTCCCGTAAGTTCTTC.